The rows below give T cell receptor beta chains drawn from one sample of a study of shared clonotypes between healthy human individuals. The assay was immunoSEQ multiplex PCR, and TCRdb's table has in-frame clones only and misses some. The sample lists 2 million to 2.5 million clones, more than 85% occurring once. The sample consisted of naive CD8+ T cells from PBMCs. All receptors derive from a man younger than 30 in good health. Some clones in this sample may be carry-over from other donors' samples. Each CDR3 is given with its conserved first and last residue. D genes are given only for firm matches. Part of the rows lack a size; the others show once, few, many or a class for expanded clones.

d_gene | j_gene | v_gene | abundance | CDR3aa | CDR3nt
. | TRBJ2-1 | TRBV27 | . | CASSYPPQANEQFF | TGTGCCAGCAGTTACCCGCCTCAGGCCAATGAGCAGTTCTTC
TRBD1 | TRBJ2-7 | TRBV5-1 | . | CASSLLQGTMDEQYF | TGCGCCAGCAGCTTGCTACAGGGGACGATGGATGAGCAGTACTTC
. | TRBJ2-1 | TRBV6-1 | . | CASSTGIVIHEQFF | TGTGCCAGCAGCACAGGAATAGTAATCCATGAGCAGTTCTTC
TRBD2 | TRBJ2-1 | TRBV4-1 | . | CASSQDIKGLAGGEQFF | TGCGCCAGCAGCCAAGATATAAAGGGACTAGCGGGAGGTGAGCAGTTCTTC
. | TRBJ2-7 | TRBV7-9 | once | CASSSGRSRTYEQYF | TGTGCCAGCAGCTCTGGGCGGTCCCGCACCTACGAGCAGTACTTC
. | TRBJ2-7 | TRBV11-1 | . | CASSLDNRDYEQYF | TGTGCCAGCAGCTTGGACAACAGGGATTACGAGCAGTACTTC
TRBD2 | TRBJ2-3 | TRBV6-5 | . | CASSWTSESTDTQYF | TGTGCCAGCAGTTGGACTAGCGAAAGCACAGATACGCAGTATTTT
. | TRBJ1-2 | TRBV7-2 | . | CASSLLVGDGYTF | TGTGCCAGCAGCTTGCTCGTGGGGGATGGCTACACCTTC
. | TRBJ2-7 | TRBV7-8 | . | CASSQRVPGLISYEQYF | TGTGCCAGCAGCCAGAGAGTTCCAGGGTTGATCTCCTACGAGCAGTACTTC
TRBD2 | TRBJ2-1 | TRBV9 | . | CASSVGWSGSTENEQFF | TGTGCCAGCAGCGTAGGATGGAGCGGGAGTACGGAAAATGAGCAGTTCTTC
. | TRBJ2-7 | TRBV19 | . | CASSISAGSSYEQYF | TGTGCCAGTAGTATCTCGGCCGGGAGTTCCTACGAGCAGTACTTC
. | TRBJ1-1 | TRBV28 | . | CASSRARESPEAFF | TGTGCCAGCAGCCGGGCCAGGGAGTCCCCCGAAGCTTTCTTT
. | TRBJ2-1 | TRBV19 | . | CASSLRGPYNEQFF | TGTGCCAGTAGTCTCCGGGGGCCTTACAATGAGCAGTTCTTC
TRBD1 | TRBJ2-6 | TRBV30 | . | CAWSGTGALSGANVLTF | TGTGCCTGGAGTGGAACAGGGGCCCTCTCTGGGGCCAACGTCCTGACTTTC
. | TRBJ2-2 | TRBV11-2 | . | CATGLGSAGELFF | TGTGCCACCGGACTGGGGTCGGCCGGGGAGCTGTTTTTT
. | TRBJ1-2 | TRBV5-5 | . | CATAPRAQLGGYTF | TGTGCCACCGCACCCCGGGCCCAACTGGGTGGCTACACCTTC
. | TRBJ2-7 | TRBV27 | . | CASSLIGSRGIYEQYF | TGTGCCAGCAGTTTGATCGGATCCCGAGGGATTTACGAGCAGTACTTC
TRBD2 | TRBJ2-2 | TRBV27 | . | CASSPDLAVANTGELFF | TGTGCCAGCAGTCCCGACCTAGCGGTCGCGAACACCGGGGAGCTGTTTTTT
. | TRBJ2-3 | TRBV5-1 | . | CASSLVVGTDTQYF | TGCGCCAGCAGCTTGGTTGTCGGCACAGATACGCAGTATTTT
. | TRBJ2-5 | TRBV27 | . | CASSLGLPRTAQETQYF | TGTGCCAGCAGTTTGGGACTCCCCCGTACCGCCCAAGAGACCCAGTACTTC
TRBD2 | TRBJ2-1 | TRBV11-2 | . | CASSLERRLAGKVEQFF | TGTGCCAGCAGCTTAGAGCGGCGACTAGCGGGAAAGGTTGAGCAGTTCTTC
. | TRBJ2-1 | TRBV5-1 | . | CASSPGTHYNEQFF | TGCGCCAGCAGTCCCGGGACACACTACAATGAGCAGTTCTTC
. | TRBJ1-4 | TRBV4-1 | . | CASSPPLRGEKLFF | TGCGCCAGCAGTCCCCCCCTCCGGGGGGAAAAACTGTTTTTT
. | TRBJ1-5 | TRBV5-5 | . | CASSADGYNQPQHF | TGTGCCAGCAGCGCGGACGGGTACAATCAGCCCCAGCATTTT
. | TRBJ2-7 | TRBV15 | once | CATSRRQATPGEQYF | TGTGCCACCAGCAGGCGACAAGCAACTCCGGGCGAGCAGTACTTC